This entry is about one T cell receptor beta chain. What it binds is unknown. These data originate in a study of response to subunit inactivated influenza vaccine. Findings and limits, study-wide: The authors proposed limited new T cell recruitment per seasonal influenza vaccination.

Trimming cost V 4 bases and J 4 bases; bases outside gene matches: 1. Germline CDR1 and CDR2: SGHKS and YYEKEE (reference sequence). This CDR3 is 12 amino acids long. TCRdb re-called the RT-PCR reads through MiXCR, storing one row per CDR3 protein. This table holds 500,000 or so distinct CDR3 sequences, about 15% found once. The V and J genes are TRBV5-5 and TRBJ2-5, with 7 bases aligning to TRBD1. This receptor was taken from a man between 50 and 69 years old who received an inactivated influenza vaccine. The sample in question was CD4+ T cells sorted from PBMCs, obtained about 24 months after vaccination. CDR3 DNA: TGTGCCAGCAGCCGGACAGGAGAGACCCAGTACTTC. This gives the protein CASSRTGETQYF. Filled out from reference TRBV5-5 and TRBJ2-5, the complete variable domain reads DAGVTQSPTHLIKTRGQQVTLRCSPISGHKSVSWYQQVLGQGPQFIFQYYEKEERGRGNFPDRFSARQFPNYSSELNVNALLLGDSALYLCASSRTGETQYFGPGTRLLVL.